At least ten counts were recorded for the clone carrying this T cell receptor beta chain. The sample is drawn from a study of regulatory T cells in long-lasting Graves disease. CDR3 regions were amplified by Arm-PCR using iRepertoire HTBI primers to build TCR beta libraries. From the multiplex PCR reads, TCRdb called clonotypes with MiXCR, one entry per CDR3 protein. The table records fewer than 400,000 distinct CDR3 sequences, about 20% of them present only once. The sample's time point: persistent/refractory GD, antithyroid drugs over 5 years with positive TRAb. Making the TCR library involved RNA that had been extracted from PBMCs. Germline V gene lookup returns CDR1 MDHEN and CDR2 SYDVKM. Trimming took 5 bases from V and 7 from J, leaving 26 bases between them. The CDR3 is 17 residues long.

This chain links TRBV28 with TRBJ1-2; possible D gene TRBD1, 6 bases. This receptor was obtained from a female donor with Graves disease. Specimen: peripheral blood mononuclear cells (PBMCs), collected when the disease was refractory, from a patient treated with antithyroid drugs. CDR3 protein: CASSLTGTSDFLVGYTF. The CDR3 nucleotides read TGTGCCAGCAGTCTTACCGGGACAAGCGACTTTTTAGTTGGCTACACCTTC.